The 25 T cell receptor beta chains below come from one sample, sequenced in a study of T cell responses to AZD1222 COVID-19 vaccine listed by TCRdb under 2021. The method was the immunoSEQ multiplex PCR assay. TCRdb obtained this table from immuneACCESS and retained in-frame rearrangements with V and J assigned. These tables miss some clones; where compared with another copy, unresolved V genes account for less than half of the shortfall, and the remainder is unexplained. This sample is represented by under 300,000 clones; approximately 93% of them were singletons. The ten biggest clones cover 0.55% of the sample. The sample's time point label, decoded: baseline before first vaccination. Source: peripheral blood, taken on day 0 of AZD1222 vaccination. These receptors were collected from an adult in good health.

The chain has TRBV29-1 and TRBJ2-3, with a weak D call TRBD1 (6 bases). V lost 2 bases, J lost 6 bases, and 15 bases lay in between. Germline lookup yields CDR1 SQVTM and CDR2 ANQGSEA. CDR3 size: 14 residues. CDR3 in DNA: TGCAGCGTTGAACGAGGCAGGGGTAGGGATACGCAGTATTTT. Its protein is CSVERGRGRDTQYF.

This chain links TRBV27 with TRBJ1-2; a weak D match, TRBD1 (6 bases). CDR1 and CDR2 from the germline V gene are MNHEY and SMNVEV (reference sequence). Trimming stripped 5 bases from V and 4 bases from J, with 23 bases between. This CDR3 has 17 residues. The CDR3 protein is CASSTHLPDSDLYGYTF. In nucleotides, the CDR3 is TGTGCCAGCAGTACCCACCTCCCGGACAGCGATCTCTATGGCTACACCTTC.

The chain uses TRBV7-6 and TRBJ2-1, with D possibly TRBD1 on 6 matching bases. This CDR3 spans 15 amino acids. Per the germline V gene, CDR1 is SGHVS and CDR2 is FNYEAQ. V dropped 3 bases and J dropped 6 bases, with 15 bases sitting between them. Written as DNA, the CDR3 is TGTGCCAGCAGCTTGGCTCCTGGGGGCCTCAATGAGCAGTTCTTC. Amino acid sequence: CASSLAPGGLNEQFF. The whole variable domain, filled in from reference TRBV7-6 and TRBJ2-1, reads GAGVSQSPRYKVTKRGQDVALRCDPISGHVSLYWYRQALGQGPEFLTYFNYEAQQDKSGLPNDRFSAERPEGSISTLTIQRTEQRDSAMYRCASSLAPGGLNEQFFGPGTRLTVL.

This CDR3 reads CASSTGQAGREKLFF. Here the CDR3 DNA reads TGTGCCAGCTCAACGGGACAGGCTGGGCGGGAAAAACTGTTTTTT. The rearrangement uses TRBV18 and TRBJ1-4, with TRBD1 matching over 8 bases. V dropped 5 bases and J dropped 8; count of bases not matched to a gene: 10. The CDR3 runs to 15 residues. CDR1 is KGHSH and CDR2 is LQKENI in the germline V gene.

This clone was seen once. Here the CDR3 reads CASSSPAGTSGGELFF. CDR3 nucleotides: TGTGCCAGCAGTTCCCCAGCCGGGACTAGCGGCGGGGAGCTGTTTTTT. V and J are TRBV27 and TRBJ2-2, with 11 bases aligning to TRBD2. CDR3 length: 16 residues. The germline gives CDR1 MNHEY, CDR2 SMNVEV (reference sequence). With 4 bases clipped from V and 7 bases from J, the junction kept 8 bases outside the gene matches.

This sequence joins TRBV11-3 and TRBJ2-2; D is unclear. V shed 3 bases and J shed 5 bases, with 13 bases lying between them. The CDR3 has 15 amino acids. The germline V gene has CDR1 SGHNT and CDR2 YENEEA. CDR3: CASSLRSEGTGELFF. CDR3 DNA: TGTGCCAGCAGCTTGAGGTCAGAAGGGACCGGGGAGCTGTTTTTT.

DNA for the CDR3: TGTGCCAGCAGCCCTCAGTCCACAGATACGCAGTATTTT. Translation: CASSPQSTDTQYF. V is TRBV7-3 and J is TRBJ2-3; no firm D call. CDR1 is SGHTA and CDR2 is FQGTGA in the germline V gene. CDR3 size: 13 residues. With 5 bases removed from V and 2 bases from J, the gap between germline ends came to 8 bases. The whole variable domain, remainder taken from reference TRBV7-3 and TRBJ2-3, is GAGVSQTPSNKVTEKGKYVELRCDPISGHTALYWYRQSLGQGPEFLIYFQGTGAADDSGLPNDRFFAVRPEGSVSTLKIQRTERGDSAVYLCASSPQSTDTQYFGPGTRLTVL.

J is TRBJ2-2 and V is TRBV19; TRBD1 matches at 8 bases. CDR3 length equals 15 residues. The germline CDR1 and CDR2 sequences are LNHDA and SQIVND (reference sequence). The V and J ends lost 3 bases and 4 bases, in that order; junction bases with no gene match: 4. This chain's CDR3 is CASSIQGAGTGELFF. For the CDR3, the DNA is TGTGCCAGTAGTATTCAGGGGGCGGGCACCGGGGAGCTGTTTTTT.

The chain carries TRBV14 and TRBJ1-1, with no clear D. V was trimmed by 8 bases and J by 3 bases, leaving 13 bases between them. There are 13 residues in the CDR3. Germline V gene lookup returns CDR1 SGHDN and CDR2 FVKESK. In nucleotides, the CDR3 is TGTGCCAGCTCCCTCGGCCGATACACTGAAGCTTTCTTT. Amino acids: CASSLGRYTEAFF. Supplemented by reference TRBV14 and TRBJ1-1, the full variable domain reads EAGVTQFPSHSVIEKGQTVTLRCDPISGHDNLYWYRRVMGKEIKFLLHFVKESKQDESGMPNNRFLAERTGGTYSTLKVQPAELEDSGVYFCASSLGRYTEAFFGQGTRLTVV.

This clone was observed once. The rearrangement joins TRBV7-2 to TRBJ1-2; D possibly corresponds to TRBD1 (6 bases). Germline assignment: CDR1 SGHTA and CDR2 FQGNSA. This CDR3 is 14 amino acids long. Between the trimmed V and J ends, which lost 5 bases and 0 bases, there was a span of 10 bases. This CDR3 is CASSGTHSNYGYTF. In nucleotides, the CDR3 is TGTGCCAGCAGCGGGACACACTCTAACTATGGCTACACCTTC.

The V gene is TRBV2, the J gene TRBJ1-1; 7 bases line up with TRBD1. V lost 4 bases to trimming and J lost 5 bases; unmatched junction nucleotides: 4. In germline, CDR1 is SNHLY, CDR2 FYNNEI. The CDR3 has 13 residues. The CDR3 bases are TGTGCCAGCAGTGCAGGGGGTCGGACTGAAGCTTTCTTT. Translated: CASSAGGRTEAFF.

The J gene is TRBJ1-1, the V gene TRBV5-1; D might be TRBD1 (5 bases). Germline-derived CDR1 and CDR2 are SGHRS and YFSETQ. The CDR3 spans 15 residues. V was shortened by 0 bases and J by 5 bases, with 14 bases between the two germline ends. Here the CDR3 DNA reads TGCGCCAGCAGCTTGGAATACCAGGGACGAACTGAAGCTTTCTTT. Translating it yields CASSLEYQGRTEAFF.

The J gene is TRBJ1-2, the V gene TRBV5-1; 7 bases match TRBD1. Unmatched junction bases numbered 12, after V lost 4 bases and J lost 6 bases. This CDR3 spans 15 amino acids. From germline, CDR1 is SGHRS and CDR2 YFSETQ. CDR3 in DNA: TGCGCCAGCAGCACAGGACGGACAGGCCGAGATGGCTACACCTTC. Translating gives CASSTGRTGRDGYTF.

The rearrangement links TRBV30 to TRBJ2-5; D is possibly TRBD2 (6 bases). V shed 5 bases and J shed 2 bases, with 12 bases lying between them. The CDR3 consists of 13 residues. Germline V lookup: CDR1 GTSNPN, CDR2 SVGIG (reference sequence). The CDR3 DNA reads as TGTGCCTGGGAAGGGACTTTTCAAGAGACCCAGTACTTC. Its protein is CAWEGTFQETQYF.

This rearrangement joins TRBV7-2 to TRBJ1-3, with TRBD1 as a possible D gene (5 bases). CDR3 size: 16 residues. Germline-derived CDR1 and CDR2 are SGHTA and FQGNSA. V lost 3 bases, J lost 0 bases, and 12 bases lay in between. The CDR3 DNA reads TGTGCCAGCAGCTTCGGGACCGCGAGCTCTGGAAACACCATATATTTT. Translation: CASSFGTASSGNTIYF.

Regarding this clone: Other DNA variants within this sample encode the same CDR3. This chain's CDR3 is CASSLPVTEAFF. The DNA for the CDR3 is TGTGCCAGCAGTTTGCCAGTCACTGAAGCTTTCTTT. The V call is TRBV28, the J call TRBJ1-1; D not certain. Germline loops: CDR1 MDHEN, CDR2 SYDVKM. The CDR3 is 12 residues long. The ends were cut back, 3 bases at V and 4 bases at J, with 6 bases in the middle. Full variable domain (outside the CDR3, taken from reference TRBV28 and TRBJ1-1): DVKVTQSSRYLVKRTGEKVFLECVQDMDHENMFWYRQDPGLGLRLIYFSYDVKMKEKGDIPEGYSVSREKKERFSLILESASTNQTSMYLCASSLPVTEAFFGQGTRLTVV.

This clone came up a few times. V and J are TRBV4-1 and TRBJ2-7; TRBD2 matches at 9 bases. CDR3 length equals 17 residues. Trimming removed 4 bases from V and 6 bases from J; junction bases left unmatched: 16. Germline V gene sequence: CDR1 MGHRA, CDR2 YSYEKL. This CDR3 is CASSPRVVGLALGEQYF. The DNA for the CDR3 is TGCGCCAGCAGCCCGCGGGTAGTGGGACTAGCACTCGGCGAGCAGTACTTC.

This chain uses TRBV7-2 with TRBJ1-3, with D possibly matching TRBD1 (6 bases). Germline V gives CDR1 SGHTA, CDR2 FQGNSA. This CDR3 is built from 16 residues. V was cut by 2 bases and J by 4 bases, with 15 bases left in between. Here the CDR3 DNA reads TGTGCCAGCAGCTTAAGGCCTACAGGGTCCGGAAACACCATATATTTT. It codes for CASSLRPTGSGNTIYF.

The J gene is TRBJ2-1, the V gene TRBV5-4; 14 nucleotides match TRBD2. J was trimmed by 6 bases and V by 4 bases; bases with no gene match: 6. CDR1 is SGHNT and CDR2 is YYREEE in the germline V gene (reference sequence). This CDR3 comprises 16 residues. CDR3 protein: CASSTTGLAGANEQFF. The CDR3, as DNA: TGTGCCAGCAGCACGACGGGACTAGCGGGAGCCAATGAGCAGTTCTTC.

J is TRBJ1-2 and V is TRBV3-1 (or the pseudogene TRBV3-2); D gene ambiguous. Between the trimmed V and J ends, which lost 2 bases and 5 bases, there was a span of 12 bases. Germline CDR1 is LGHDT and CDR2 is YNNKEL (reference sequence). The CDR3 consists of 14 residues. In DNA form, the CDR3 reads TGTGCCAGCAGCCAAAACTGGGTCCAATATGGCTACACCTTC. It specifies CASSQNWVQYGYTF.

V and J are TRBV5-6 and TRBJ1-2; 9 nucleotides align to TRBD1. V dropped 4 bases and J dropped 8; count of bases not matched to a gene: 6. Germline-derived CDR1 and CDR2 are SGHDT and YYEEEE. This CDR3 has 13 amino acids. The CDR3 loop reads CASSPDRGIGYTF. The CDR3 DNA reads as TGTGCCAGCAGCCCGGACAGGGGAATCGGCTACACCTTC.

V and J are TRBV7-6 and TRBJ2-1, with 14 positions matching TRBD2. The CDR3 contains 17 residues. Looked up from germline, CDR1 is SGHVS and CDR2 is FNYEAQ. Losses at the gene ends were 1 base for V and 7 bases for J; bases not matched to a gene: 6. Here the CDR3 DNA reads TGTGCCAGCAGCTTAGGGCGACTAGCGGGAGGGGCGAATGAGCAGTTCTTC. It is translated as CASSLGRLAGGANEQFF.

This clone was counted once. This sequence joins TRBV11-2 and TRBJ1-2; 8 bases line up with TRBD1. V was clipped by 5 bases and J by 1 base; unmatched bases: 3. The germline V gene has CDR1 SGHAT and CDR2 FQNNGV. CDR3 length: 14 amino acids. The CDR3 loop reads CASSNTGGNYGYTF. The CDR3 nucleotides are TGTGCCAGCAGCAACACAGGGGGTAACTATGGCTACACCTTC.

CDR3 in amino acids: CASSLGRVGQPQHF. CDR3 DNA sequence: TGTGCCAGCAGCTTAGGGAGGGTGGGTCAGCCCCAGCATTTT. This chain uses TRBV7-2 with TRBJ1-5; no clear D. The CDR3 covers 14 residues. Trimming left V 1 base short and J 6 bases short, with 10 bases between. CDR1 is SGHTA, CDR2 FQGNSA, per germline.

The CDR3 region has the DNA TGTGCCAGCAACCTCCGGGGTTACGAGCAGTACTTC. This gives the protein CASNLRGYEQYF. This chain uses TRBV2 with TRBJ2-7; perhaps TRBD2 as D (5 bases). V lost 7 bases to trimming and J lost 4 bases, with 11 bases between them. CDR1 is SNHLY and CDR2 is FYNNEI in the germline V gene. CDR3 length equals 12 residues.